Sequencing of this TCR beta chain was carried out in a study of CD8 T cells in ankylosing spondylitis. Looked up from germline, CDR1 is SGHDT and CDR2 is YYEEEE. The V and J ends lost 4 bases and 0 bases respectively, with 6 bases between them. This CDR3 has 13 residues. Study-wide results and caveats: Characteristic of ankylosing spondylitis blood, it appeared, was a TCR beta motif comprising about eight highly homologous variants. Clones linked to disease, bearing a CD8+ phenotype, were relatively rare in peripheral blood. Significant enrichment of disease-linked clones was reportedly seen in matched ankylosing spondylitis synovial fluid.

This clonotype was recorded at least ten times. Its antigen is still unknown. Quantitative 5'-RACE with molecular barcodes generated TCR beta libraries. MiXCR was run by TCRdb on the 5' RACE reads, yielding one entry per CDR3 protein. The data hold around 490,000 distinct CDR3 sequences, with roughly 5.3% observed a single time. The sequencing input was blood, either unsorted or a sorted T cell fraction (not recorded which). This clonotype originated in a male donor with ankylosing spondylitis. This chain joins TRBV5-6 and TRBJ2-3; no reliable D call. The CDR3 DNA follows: TGTGCCAGCAGCCAGACTAGCACAGATACGCAGTATTTT. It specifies CASSQTSTDTQYF.